This T cell receptor beta chain derives from a study of OX40 agonist ivuxolimab in advanced cancers. Study in general: Three partial responders included one hepatocellular carcinoma patient and two cutaneous melanoma patients.

Regarding the study as a whole: At 0.1 to 3.0 mg/kg and by week 6, CD4+ and CD8+ T cells in the blood had expanded clonally.

Only in-frame clones appear in the TCRdb table, and some are missing; sequencing was by immunoSEQ multiplex PCR. Among around 39,000 clones listed, around 80% were seen once. V dropped 0 bases and J dropped 0 bases, with 12 bases sitting between them. From germline, CDR1 is KGHSH and CDR2 LQKENI. This CDR3 spans 17 amino acids. As for this clone: Antigen unknown.

The sequencing here drew on CD4+ or CD8+ T cells sorted from blood, taken in a trial of the OX40 agonist ivuxolimab. V gene TRBV18 combines with J gene TRBJ2-4, with D unresolved. This TCR was recovered from an adult with an advanced solid tumor such as melanoma, head and neck, liver or kidney cancer. CDR3 in amino acids: CASSPPWAELAKNIQYF. Here the CDR3 DNA reads TGTGCCAGCTCACCACCTTGGGCAGAACTAGCCAAAAACATTCAGTACTTC.